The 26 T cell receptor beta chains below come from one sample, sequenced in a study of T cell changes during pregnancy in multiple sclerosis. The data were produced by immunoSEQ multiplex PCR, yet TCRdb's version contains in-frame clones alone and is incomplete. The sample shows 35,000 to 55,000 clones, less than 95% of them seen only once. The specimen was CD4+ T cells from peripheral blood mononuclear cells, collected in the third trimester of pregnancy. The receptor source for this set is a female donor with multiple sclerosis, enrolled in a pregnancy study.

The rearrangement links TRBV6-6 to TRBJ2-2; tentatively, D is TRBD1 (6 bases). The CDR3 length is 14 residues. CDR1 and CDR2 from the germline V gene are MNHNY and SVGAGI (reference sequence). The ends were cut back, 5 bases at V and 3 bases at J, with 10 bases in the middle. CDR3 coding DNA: TGTGCCAGCAGTAAAGGGGGATACACCGGGGAGCTGTTTTTT. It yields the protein CASSKGGYTGELFF.

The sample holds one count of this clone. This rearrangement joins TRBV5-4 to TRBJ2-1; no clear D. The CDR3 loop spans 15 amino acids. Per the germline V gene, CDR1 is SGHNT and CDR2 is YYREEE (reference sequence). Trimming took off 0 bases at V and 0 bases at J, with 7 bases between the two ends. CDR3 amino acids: CASSLDPGSYNEQFF. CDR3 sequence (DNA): TGTGCCAGCAGCTTGGATCCGGGCTCCTACAATGAGCAGTTCTTC.

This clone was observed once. Written as DNA, the CDR3 is TGTGCCAGCAGCTTGACCTTACAGGGAAAAGAGACCCAGTACTTC. Translating it yields CASSLTLQGKETQYF. The chain employs TRBV5-6 and TRBJ2-5; perhaps TRBD1 as D (6 bases). Germline V gene lookup returns CDR1 SGHDT and CDR2 YYEEEE. Trimming took 1 base from V and 3 from J, leaving 13 bases between them. CDR3 length: 15 amino acids. The full variable domain, with the rest looked up from reference TRBV5-6 and TRBJ2-5, is DAGVTQSPTHLIKTRGQQVTLRCSPKSGHDTVSWYQQALGQGPQFIFQYYEEEERQRGNFPDRFSGHQFPNYSSELNVNALLLGDSALYLCASSLTLQGKETQYFGPGTRLLVL.

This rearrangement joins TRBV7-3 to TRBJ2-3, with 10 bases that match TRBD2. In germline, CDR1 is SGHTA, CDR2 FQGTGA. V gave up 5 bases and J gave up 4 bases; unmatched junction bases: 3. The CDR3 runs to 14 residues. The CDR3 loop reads CASSPLAGADTQYF. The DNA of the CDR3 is TGTGCCAGCAGCCCGCTAGCGGGGGCAGATACGCAGTATTTT.

CDR3 DNA: TGTGCCAGCAGTAGGACAGGGGGCCAAAATCAGCCCCAGCATTTT. It encodes CASSRTGGQNQPQHF. The rearrangement uses TRBV6-5 and TRBJ1-5; 11 bases match TRBD1. CDR3 length: 15 residues. Trimming cost V 5 bases and J 4 bases; bases outside gene matches: 4. The V gene's germline CDR1 is MNHEY and CDR2 SVGAGI.

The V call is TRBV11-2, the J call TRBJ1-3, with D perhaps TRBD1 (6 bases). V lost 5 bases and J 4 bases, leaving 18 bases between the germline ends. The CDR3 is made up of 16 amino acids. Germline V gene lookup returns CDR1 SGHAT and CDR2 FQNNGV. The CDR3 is CASSRRRGFEGNTIYF. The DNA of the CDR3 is TGTGCCAGCAGCCGTCGAAGGGGGTTCGAGGGAAACACCATATATTTT.

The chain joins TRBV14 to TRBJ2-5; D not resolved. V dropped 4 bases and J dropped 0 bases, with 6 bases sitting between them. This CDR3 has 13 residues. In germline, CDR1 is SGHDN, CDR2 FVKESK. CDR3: CASSLYYQETQYF. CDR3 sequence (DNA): TGTGCCAGCAGCCTATACTACCAAGAGACCCAGTACTTC.

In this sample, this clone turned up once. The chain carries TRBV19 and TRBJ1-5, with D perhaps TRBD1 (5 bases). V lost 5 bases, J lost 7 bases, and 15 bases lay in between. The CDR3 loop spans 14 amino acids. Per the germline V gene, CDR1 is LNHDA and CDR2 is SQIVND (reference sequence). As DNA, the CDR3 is TGTGCCAGTAGTTGGGGGAGGGCTCAACAGCCCCAGCATTTT. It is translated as CASSWGRAQQPQHF.

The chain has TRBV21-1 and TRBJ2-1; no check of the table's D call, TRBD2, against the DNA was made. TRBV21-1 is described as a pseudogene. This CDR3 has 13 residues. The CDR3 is CASSTVSYNEQFF. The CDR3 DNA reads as TGTGCCAGCAGCACCGTGAGTTACAATGAGCAGTTCTTC.

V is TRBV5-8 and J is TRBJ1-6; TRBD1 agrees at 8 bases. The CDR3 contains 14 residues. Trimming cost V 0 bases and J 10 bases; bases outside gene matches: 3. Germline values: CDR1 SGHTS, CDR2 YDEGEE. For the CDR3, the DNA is TGTGCCAGCAGCTTGGTACAGGGGGTATCACCCCTCCACTTT. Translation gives CASSLVQGVSPLHF.

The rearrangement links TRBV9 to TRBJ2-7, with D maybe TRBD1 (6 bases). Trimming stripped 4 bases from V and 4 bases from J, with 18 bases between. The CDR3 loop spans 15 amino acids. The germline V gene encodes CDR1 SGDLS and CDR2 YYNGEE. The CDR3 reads CASSSRGTGWYEQYF. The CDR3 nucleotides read TGTGCCAGCAGCAGTAGGGGGACGGGGTGGTACGAGCAGTACTTC.

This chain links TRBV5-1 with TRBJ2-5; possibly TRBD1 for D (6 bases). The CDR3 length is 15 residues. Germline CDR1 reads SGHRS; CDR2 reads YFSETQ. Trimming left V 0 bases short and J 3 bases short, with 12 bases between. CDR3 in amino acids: CASSLVRQEKETQYF. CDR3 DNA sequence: TGCGCCAGCAGCTTGGTTAGACAGGAAAAAGAGACCCAGTACTTC.

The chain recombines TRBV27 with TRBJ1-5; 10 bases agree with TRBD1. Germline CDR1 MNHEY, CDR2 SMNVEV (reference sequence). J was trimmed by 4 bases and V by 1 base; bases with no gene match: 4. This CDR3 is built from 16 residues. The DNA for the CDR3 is TGTGCCAGCAGTTTATATCGGGGACAGGGGAATCAGCCCCAGCATTTT. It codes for CASSLYRGQGNQPQHF.

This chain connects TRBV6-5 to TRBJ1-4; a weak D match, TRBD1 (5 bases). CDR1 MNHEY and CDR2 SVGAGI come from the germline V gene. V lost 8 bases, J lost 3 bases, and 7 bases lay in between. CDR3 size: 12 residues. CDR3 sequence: CASQGSNEKLFF. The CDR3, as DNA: TGTGCCAGCCAGGGTTCTAATGAAAAACTGTTTTTT.

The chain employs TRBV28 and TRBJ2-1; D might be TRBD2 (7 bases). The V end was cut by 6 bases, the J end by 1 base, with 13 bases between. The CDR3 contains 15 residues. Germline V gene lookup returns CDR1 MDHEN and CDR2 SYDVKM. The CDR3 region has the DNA TGTGCCAGCAGCTCCGGGGGGCAGTCCTACAATGAGCAGTTCTTC. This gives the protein CASSSGGQSYNEQFF.

The CDR3 loop is CASSLDRGGLGNEQFF. The CDR3, as DNA: TGTGCCAGCAGCTTAGATCGGGGAGGGCTGGGCAATGAGCAGTTCTTC. The V gene is TRBV7-2, the J gene TRBJ2-1; 7 bases agree with TRBD2. The germline V gene encodes CDR1 SGHTA and CDR2 FQGNSA. The trim removed 1 base at V and 6 bases at J, leaving 9 bases unmatched. The CDR3 totals 16 residues.

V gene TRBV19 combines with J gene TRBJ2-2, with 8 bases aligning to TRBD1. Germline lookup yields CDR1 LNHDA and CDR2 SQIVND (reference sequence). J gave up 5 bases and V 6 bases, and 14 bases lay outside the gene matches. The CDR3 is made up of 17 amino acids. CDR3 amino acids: CASREGRGRGLTGELFF. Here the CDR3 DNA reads TGTGCCAGTAGAGAGGGCAGGGGGCGCGGATTGACCGGGGAGCTGTTTTTT.

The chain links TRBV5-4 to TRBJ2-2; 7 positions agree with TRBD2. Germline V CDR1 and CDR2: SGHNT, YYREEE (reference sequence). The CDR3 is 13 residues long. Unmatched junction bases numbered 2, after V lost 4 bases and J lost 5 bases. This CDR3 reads CASSSGVTGELFF. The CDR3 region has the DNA TGTGCCAGCAGCAGCGGGGTTACCGGGGAGCTGTTTTTT.

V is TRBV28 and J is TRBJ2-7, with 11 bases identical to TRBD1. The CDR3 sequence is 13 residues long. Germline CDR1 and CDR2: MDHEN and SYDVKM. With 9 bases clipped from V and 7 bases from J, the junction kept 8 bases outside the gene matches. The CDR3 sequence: CASLDRGLQEQYF. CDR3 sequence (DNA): TGTGCCAGTCTGGACAGGGGGCTTCAGGAGCAGTACTTC.

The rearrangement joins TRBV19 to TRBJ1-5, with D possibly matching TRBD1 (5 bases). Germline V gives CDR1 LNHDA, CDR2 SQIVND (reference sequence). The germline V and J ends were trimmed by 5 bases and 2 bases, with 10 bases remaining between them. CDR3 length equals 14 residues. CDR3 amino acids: CASSPTVGNQPQHF. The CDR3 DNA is TGTGCCAGTAGTCCGACAGTCGGCAATCAGCCCCAGCATTTT.

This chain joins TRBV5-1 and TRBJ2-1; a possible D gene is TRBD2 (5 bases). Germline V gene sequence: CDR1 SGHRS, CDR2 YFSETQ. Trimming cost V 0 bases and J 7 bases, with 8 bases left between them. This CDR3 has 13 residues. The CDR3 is CASSLVRGNEQFF. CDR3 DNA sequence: TGCGCCAGCAGCTTGGTCCGGGGTAATGAGCAGTTCTTC.

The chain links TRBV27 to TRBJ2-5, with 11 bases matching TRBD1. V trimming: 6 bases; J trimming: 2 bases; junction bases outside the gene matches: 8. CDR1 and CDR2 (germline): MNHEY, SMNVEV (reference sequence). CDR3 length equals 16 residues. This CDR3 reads CASSHGTGGVQETQYF. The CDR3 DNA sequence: TGTGCCAGCAGCCACGGGACAGGGGGAGTTCAAGAGACCCAGTACTTC.

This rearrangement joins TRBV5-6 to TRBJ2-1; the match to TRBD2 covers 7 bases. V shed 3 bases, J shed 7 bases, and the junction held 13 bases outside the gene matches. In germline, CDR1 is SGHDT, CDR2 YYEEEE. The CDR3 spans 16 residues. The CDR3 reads CASSSRRAGVRNEQFF. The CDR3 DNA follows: TGTGCCAGCAGCTCTCGTCGGGCGGGAGTTCGGAATGAGCAGTTCTTC.

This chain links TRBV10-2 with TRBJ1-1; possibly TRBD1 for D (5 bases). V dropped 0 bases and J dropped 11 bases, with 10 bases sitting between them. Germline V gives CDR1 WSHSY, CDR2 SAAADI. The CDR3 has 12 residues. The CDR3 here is CASSESVGGAFF. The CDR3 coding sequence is TGCGCCAGCAGTGAGTCGGTGGGGGGGGCTTTCTTT.

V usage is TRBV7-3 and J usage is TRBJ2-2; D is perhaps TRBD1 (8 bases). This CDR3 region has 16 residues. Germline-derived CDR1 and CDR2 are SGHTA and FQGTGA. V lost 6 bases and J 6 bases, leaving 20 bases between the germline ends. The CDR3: CASRSTGGGPAGELFF. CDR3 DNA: TGTGCCAGCAGATCCACAGGGGGAGGGCCCGCCGGGGAGCTGTTTTTT.

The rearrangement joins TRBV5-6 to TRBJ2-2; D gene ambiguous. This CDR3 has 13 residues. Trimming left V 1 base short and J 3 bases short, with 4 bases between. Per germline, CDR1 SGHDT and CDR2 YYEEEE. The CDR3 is CASSLLYTGELFF. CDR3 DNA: TGTGCCAGCAGCTTGCTTTACACCGGGGAGCTGTTTTTT.